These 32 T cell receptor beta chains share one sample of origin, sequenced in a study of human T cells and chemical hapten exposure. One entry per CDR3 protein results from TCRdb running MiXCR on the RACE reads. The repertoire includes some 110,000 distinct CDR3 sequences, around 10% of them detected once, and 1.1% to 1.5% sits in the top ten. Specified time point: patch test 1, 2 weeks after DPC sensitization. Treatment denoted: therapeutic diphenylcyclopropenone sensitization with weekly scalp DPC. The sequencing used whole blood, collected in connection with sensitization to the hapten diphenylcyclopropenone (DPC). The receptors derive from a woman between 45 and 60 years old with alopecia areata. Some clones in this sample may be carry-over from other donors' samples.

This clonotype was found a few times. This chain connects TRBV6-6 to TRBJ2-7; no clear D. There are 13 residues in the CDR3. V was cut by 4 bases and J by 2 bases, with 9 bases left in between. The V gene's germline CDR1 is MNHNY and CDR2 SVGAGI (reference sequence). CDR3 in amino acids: CASSFAAAYEQYF. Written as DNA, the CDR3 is TGTGCCAGCAGTTTCGCGGCAGCCTACGAGCAGTACTTC.

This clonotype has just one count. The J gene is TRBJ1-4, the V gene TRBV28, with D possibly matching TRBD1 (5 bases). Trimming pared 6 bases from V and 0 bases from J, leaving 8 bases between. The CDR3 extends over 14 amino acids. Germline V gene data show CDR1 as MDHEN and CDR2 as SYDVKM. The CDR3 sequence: CASSHRSTNEKLFF. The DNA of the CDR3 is TGTGCCAGCAGCCACAGGTCAACTAATGAAAAACTGTTTTTT.

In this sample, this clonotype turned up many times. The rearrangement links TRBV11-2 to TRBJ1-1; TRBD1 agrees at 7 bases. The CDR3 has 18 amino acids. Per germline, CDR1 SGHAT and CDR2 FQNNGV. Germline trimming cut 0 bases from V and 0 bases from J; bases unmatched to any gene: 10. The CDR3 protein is CASSLDWRTGAMNTEAFF. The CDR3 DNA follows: TGTGCCAGCAGCTTAGATTGGAGAACAGGGGCGATGAACACTGAAGCTTTCTTT.

In DNA, the CDR3 is TGTGCCAGCAGCCGGGACCTTAACTATGGCTACACCTTC. Encoded protein: CASSRDLNYGYTF. The chain joins TRBV28 to TRBJ1-2; possible D gene TRBD1, 5 bases. The CDR3 contains 13 residues. Between the trimmed V and J ends, which lost 6 bases and 1 base, there was a span of 9 bases. The germline CDR1 and CDR2 sequences are MDHEN and SYDVKM.

The CDR3 spells CASSPRDRGRGTGELFF. CDR3 coding DNA: TGTGCCAGCAGCCCCCGGGACAGGGGGCGAGGCACCGGGGAGCTGTTTTTT. The rearrangement links TRBV7-2 to TRBJ2-2; TRBD1 matches 12 bases. V dropped 5 bases and J dropped 4; count of bases not matched to a gene: 8. The CDR3 has 17 amino acids. Germline CDR1 and CDR2: SGHTA and FQGNSA.

In DNA, the CDR3 is TGTGCCAGCAGTCTGACAGGAGTTCCGGTGCTGTTTTTT. Encoded protein: CASSLTGVPVLFF. The chain couples TRBV6-2 or TRBV6-3 to TRBJ2-2; TRBD1 is a possible D gene (6 bases). This CDR3 spans 13 amino acids. The ends were cut back, 5 bases at V and 13 bases at J, with 17 bases in the middle. Looked up from germline, CDR1 is MNHEY and CDR2 is SVGEGT.

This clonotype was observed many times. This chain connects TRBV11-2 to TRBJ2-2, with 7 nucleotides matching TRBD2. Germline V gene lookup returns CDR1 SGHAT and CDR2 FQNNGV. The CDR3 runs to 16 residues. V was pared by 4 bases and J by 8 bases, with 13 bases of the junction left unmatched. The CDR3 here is CASSSEGTNYGGELFF. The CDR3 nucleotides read TGTGCCAGCAGCTCGGAGGGGACTAACTACGGAGGGGAGCTGTTTTTT.

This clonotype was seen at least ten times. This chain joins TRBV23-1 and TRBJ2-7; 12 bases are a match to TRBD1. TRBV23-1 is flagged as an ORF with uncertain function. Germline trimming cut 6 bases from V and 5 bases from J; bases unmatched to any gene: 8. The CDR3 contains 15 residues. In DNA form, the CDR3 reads TGCGCCAGCAGGTCCCCTGGGACAGGGGGCCACGAGCAGTACTTC. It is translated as CASRSPGTGGHEQYF.

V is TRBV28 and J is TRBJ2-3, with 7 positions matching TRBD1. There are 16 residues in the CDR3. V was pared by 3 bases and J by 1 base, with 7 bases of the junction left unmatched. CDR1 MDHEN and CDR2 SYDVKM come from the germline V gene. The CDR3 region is CASSLSPTGGTDTQYF. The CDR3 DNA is TGTGCCAGCAGTTTGAGCCCAACAGGGGGCACAGATACGCAGTATTTT.

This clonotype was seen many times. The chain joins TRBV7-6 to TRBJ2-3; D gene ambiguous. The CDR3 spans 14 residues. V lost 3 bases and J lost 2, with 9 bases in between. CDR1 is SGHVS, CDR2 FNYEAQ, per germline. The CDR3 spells CASSFNEVTDTQYF. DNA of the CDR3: TGTGCCAGCAGCTTTAATGAGGTCACAGATACGCAGTATTTT.

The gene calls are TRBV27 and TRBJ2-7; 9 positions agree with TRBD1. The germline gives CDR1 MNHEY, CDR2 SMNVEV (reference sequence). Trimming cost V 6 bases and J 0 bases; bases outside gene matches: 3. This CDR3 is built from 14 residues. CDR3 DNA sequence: TGTGCCAGCAGAGGGACAGGGAGCTCCTACGAGCAGTACTTC. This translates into CASRGTGSSYEQYF.

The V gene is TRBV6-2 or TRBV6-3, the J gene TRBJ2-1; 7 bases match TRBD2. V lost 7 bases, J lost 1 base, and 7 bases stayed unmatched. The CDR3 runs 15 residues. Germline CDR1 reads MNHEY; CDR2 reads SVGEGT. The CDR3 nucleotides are TGTGCCAGCATGACGGGCGGGAGATCCTACAATGAGCAGTTCTTC. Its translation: CASMTGGRSYNEQFF.

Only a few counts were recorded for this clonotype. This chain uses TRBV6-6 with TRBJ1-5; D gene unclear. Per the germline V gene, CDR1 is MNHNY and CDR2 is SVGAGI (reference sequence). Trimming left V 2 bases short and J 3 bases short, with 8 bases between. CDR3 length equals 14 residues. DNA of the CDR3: TGTGCCAGCAGTTACGGAGGGCCCAATCAGCCCCAGCATTTT. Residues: CASSYGGPNQPQHF.

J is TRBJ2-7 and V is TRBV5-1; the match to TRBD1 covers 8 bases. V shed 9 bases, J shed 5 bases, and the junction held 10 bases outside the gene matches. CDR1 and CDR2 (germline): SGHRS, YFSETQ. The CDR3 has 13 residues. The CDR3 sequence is CATRPGQADEQYF. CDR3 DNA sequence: TGCGCCACCAGACCGGGACAGGCAGACGAGCAGTACTTC.

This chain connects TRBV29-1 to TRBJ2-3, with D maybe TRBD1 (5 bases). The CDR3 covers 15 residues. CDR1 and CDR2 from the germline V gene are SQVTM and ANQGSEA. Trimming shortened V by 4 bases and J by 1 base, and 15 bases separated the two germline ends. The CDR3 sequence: CSVALTAERTDTQYF. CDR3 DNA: TGCAGCGTTGCCCTGACAGCCGAACGCACAGATACGCAGTATTTT.

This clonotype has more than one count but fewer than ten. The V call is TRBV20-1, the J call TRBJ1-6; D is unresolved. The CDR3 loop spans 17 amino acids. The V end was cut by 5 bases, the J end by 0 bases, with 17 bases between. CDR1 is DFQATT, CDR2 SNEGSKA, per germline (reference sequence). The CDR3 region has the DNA TGCAGTGCTCCCCCGGGCGGCGCAAGCTCCTATAATTCACCCCTCCACTTT. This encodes CSAPPGGASSYNSPLHF.

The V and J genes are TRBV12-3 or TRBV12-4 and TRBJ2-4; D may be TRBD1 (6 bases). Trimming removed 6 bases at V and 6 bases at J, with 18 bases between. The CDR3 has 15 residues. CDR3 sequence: CASSRPGTGLNIQYF. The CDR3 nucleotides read TGTGCCAGCAGCCGACCCGGAACAGGGCTAAACATTCAGTACTTC.

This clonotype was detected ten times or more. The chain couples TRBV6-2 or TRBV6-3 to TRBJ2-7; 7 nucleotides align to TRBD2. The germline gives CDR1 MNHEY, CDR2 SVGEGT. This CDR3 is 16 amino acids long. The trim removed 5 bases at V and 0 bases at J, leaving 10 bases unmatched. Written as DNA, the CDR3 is TGTGCCAGCAGTCCCTTCGGTGAGCGGGACTCCTACGAGCAGTACTTC. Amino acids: CASSPFGERDSYEQYF.

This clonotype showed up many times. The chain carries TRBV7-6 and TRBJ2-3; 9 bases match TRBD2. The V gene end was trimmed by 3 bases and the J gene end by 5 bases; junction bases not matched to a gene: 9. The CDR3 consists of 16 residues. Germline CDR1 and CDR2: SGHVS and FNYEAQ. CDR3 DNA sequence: TGTGCCAGCAGCTTGGGTAGCGGGGGTACACGAGATACGCAGTATTTT. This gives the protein CASSLGSGGTRDTQYF.

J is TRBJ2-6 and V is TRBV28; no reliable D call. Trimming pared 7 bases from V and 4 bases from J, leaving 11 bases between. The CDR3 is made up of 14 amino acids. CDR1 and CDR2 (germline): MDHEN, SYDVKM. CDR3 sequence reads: CASTTYGGANVLTF. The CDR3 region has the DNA TGTGCCAGCACCACTTATGGGGGGGCCAACGTCCTGACTTTC.

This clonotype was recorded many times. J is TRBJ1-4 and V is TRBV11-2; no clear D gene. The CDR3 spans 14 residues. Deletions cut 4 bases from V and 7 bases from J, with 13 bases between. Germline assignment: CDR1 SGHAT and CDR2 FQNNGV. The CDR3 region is CASSYGVGGEKLFF. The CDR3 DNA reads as TGTGCCAGCAGCTACGGGGTCGGCGGTGAAAAACTGTTTTTT.

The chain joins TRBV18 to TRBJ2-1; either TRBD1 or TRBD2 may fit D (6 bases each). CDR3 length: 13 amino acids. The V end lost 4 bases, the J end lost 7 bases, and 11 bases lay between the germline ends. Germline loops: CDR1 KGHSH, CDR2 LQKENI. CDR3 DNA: TGTGCCAGCTCACGGGGGCGGGAAAATGAGCAGTTCTTC. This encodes CASSRGRENEQFF. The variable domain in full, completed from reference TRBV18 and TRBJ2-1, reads NAGVMQNPRHLVRRRGQEARLRCSPMKGHSHVYWYRQLPEEGLKFMVYLQKENIIDESGMPKERFSAEFPKEGPSILRIQQVVRGDSAAYFCASSRGRENEQFFGPGTRLTVL.

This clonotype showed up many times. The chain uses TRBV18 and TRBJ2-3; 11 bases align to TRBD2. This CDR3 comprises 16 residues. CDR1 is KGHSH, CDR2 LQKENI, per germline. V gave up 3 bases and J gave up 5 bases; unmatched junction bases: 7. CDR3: CASSPSLAGGKDTQYF. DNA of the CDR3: TGTGCCAGCTCACCGAGTCTAGCGGGGGGCAAAGATACGCAGTATTTT.

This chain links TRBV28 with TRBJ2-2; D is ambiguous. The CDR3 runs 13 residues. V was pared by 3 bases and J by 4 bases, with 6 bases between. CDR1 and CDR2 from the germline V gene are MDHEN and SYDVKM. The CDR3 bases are TGTGCCAGCAGTTTCTTCACCACCGGGGAGCTGTTTTTT. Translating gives CASSFFTTGELFF.

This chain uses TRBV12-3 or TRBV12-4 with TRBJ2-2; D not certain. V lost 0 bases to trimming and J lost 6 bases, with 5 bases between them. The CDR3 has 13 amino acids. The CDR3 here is CASSLASPGELFF. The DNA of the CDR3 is TGTGCCAGCAGTTTAGCTTCTCCCGGGGAGCTGTTTTTT.

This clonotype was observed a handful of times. Written as DNA, the CDR3 is TGTGCCAGCTCCCCGCGAGGCCGGAACACTGAAGCTTTCTTT. Its translation is CASSPRGRNTEAFF. V and J are TRBV18 and TRBJ1-1; D gene ambiguous. Germline V gene lookup returns CDR1 KGHSH and CDR2 LQKENI. V was pared by 6 bases and J by 1 base, with 12 bases between. CDR3 length equals 14 residues. The full variable domain, with the rest looked up from reference TRBV18 and TRBJ1-1, is NAGVMQNPRHLVRRRGQEARLRCSPMKGHSHVYWYRQLPEEGLKFMVYLQKENIIDESGMPKERFSAEFPKEGPSILRIQQVVRGDSAAYFCASSPRGRNTEAFFGQGTRLTVV.

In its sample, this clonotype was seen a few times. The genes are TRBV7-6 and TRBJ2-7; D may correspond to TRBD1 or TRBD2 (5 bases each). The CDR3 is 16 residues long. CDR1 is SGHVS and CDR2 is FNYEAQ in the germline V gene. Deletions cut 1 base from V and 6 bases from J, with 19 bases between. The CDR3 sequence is CASSLGTRGTTGEQYF. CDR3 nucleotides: TGTGCCAGCAGCTTAGGAACCCGGGGCACGACGGGCGAGCAGTACTTC.

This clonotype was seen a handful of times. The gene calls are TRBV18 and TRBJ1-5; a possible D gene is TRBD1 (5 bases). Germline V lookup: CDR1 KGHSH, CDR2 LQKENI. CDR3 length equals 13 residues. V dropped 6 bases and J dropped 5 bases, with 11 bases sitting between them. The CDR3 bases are TGTGCCAGCTCCAACCAACAGGATCAGCCCCAGCATTTT. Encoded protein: CASSNQQDQPQHF. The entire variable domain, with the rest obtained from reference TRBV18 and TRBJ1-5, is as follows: NAGVMQNPRHLVRRRGQEARLRCSPMKGHSHVYWYRQLPEEGLKFMVYLQKENIIDESGMPKERFSAEFPKEGPSILRIQQVVRGDSAAYFCASSNQQDQPQHFGDGTRLSIL.

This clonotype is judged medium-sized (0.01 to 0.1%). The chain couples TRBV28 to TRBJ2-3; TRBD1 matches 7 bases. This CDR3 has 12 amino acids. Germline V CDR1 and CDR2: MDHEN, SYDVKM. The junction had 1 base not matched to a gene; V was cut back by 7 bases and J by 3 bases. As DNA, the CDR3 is TGTGCCAGCATGGGACAGACAGATACGCAGTATTTT. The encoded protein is CASMGQTDTQYF.

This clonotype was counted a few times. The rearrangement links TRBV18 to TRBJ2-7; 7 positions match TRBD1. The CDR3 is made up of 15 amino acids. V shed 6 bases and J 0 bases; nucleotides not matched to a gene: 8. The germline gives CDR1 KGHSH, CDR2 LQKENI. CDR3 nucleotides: TGTGCCAGCTCGAATACAGGGGTGCTCTCCTACGAGCAGTACTTC. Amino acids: CASSNTGVLSYEQYF.

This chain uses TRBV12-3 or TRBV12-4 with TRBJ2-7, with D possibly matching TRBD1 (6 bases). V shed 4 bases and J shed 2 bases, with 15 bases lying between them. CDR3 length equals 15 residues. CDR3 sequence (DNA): TGTGCCAGCAGTTCCCTGACAGGTGCTACCTACGAGCAGTACTTC. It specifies CASSSLTGATYEQYF.

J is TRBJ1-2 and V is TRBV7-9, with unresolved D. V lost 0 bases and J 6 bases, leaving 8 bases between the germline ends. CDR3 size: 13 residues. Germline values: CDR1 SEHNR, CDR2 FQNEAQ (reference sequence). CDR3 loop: CASSLAEIHGYTF. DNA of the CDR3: TGTGCCAGCAGCTTAGCGGAGATTCATGGCTACACCTTC. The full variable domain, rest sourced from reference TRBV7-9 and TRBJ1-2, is DTGVSQNPRHKITKRGQNVTFRCDPISEHNRLYWYRQTLGQGPEFLTYFQNEAQLEKSRLLSDRFSAERPKGSFSTLEIQRTEQGDSAMYLCASSLAEIHGYTFGSGTRLTVV.